This T cell receptor beta chain was recorded in a study of CD8+ T cells in alopecia areata. Germline V gene sequence: CDR1 SGHAT, CDR2 FQNNGV. The CDR3 consists of 14 residues. The V end was cut by 1 base, the J end by 6 bases, with 10 bases between. Reverse transcription of extracted RNA yielded cDNA, which provided the sequencing template. TCRdb's table, derived via immunoSEQ multiplex PCR, lists solely in-frame clones and lacks some. The repertoire includes 95,000 to 150,000 clones, around 63% of them detected once, and around 5.7% sits in the top ten. Noted treatment: oral pan-JAK inhibitor, 5-10 mg twice daily. Lesional scalp punch biopsies and peripheral blood were collected from alopecia areata patients.

This chain uses TRBV11-2 with TRBJ1-5; no definite D call. This clonotype was obtained from a human donor with alopecia areata. The sample in question was CD4+ T cells sorted from blood, obtained at week 4, from a patient treated with tofacitinib. The CDR3 loop is CASSLGGLSQPQHF. The CDR3 DNA sequence: TGTGCCAGCAGCTTAGGAGGGTTAAGTCAGCCCCAGCATTTT. The whole variable domain, filled in from reference TRBV11-2 and TRBJ1-5, reads EAGVAQSPRYKIIEKRQSVAFWCNPISGHATLYWYQQILGQGPKLLIQFQNNGVVDDSQLPKDRFSAERLKGVDSTLKIQPAKLEDSAVYLCASSLGGLSQPQHFGDGTRLSIL.